This T cell receptor (beta chain) was sequenced in a study of blood T cell repertoires in COVID-19. Looking at the study overall: Material from acute and convalescent COVID-19 was sourced from the United States, Italy and Spain. Sample material is recorded as cDNA or gDNA derived from T cells, B-cell-depleted T cells, or PBMCs.

In the source study's methods: Reference gene primers were amplified, and this amplification served to estimate nucleated cell counts. The data were produced by immunoSEQ multiplex PCR, yet TCRdb's version contains in-frame clones alone and is incomplete. V and J calls and clone size are copied from that table; D and trimming were computed from the DNA. The sample has some 150,000 clones, 75% to 90% seen once. The CDR3 has 14 amino acids. V lost 5 bases, J lost 3 bases, and 5 bases stayed unmatched. Germline CDR1 reads MGHDK; CDR2 reads SYGVNS. Sequencing was carried out using peripheral blood. The chain recombines TRBV25-1 with TRBJ1-2, with 8 bases aligning to TRBD1. The TCR comes from a man aged 45-60 years with active COVID-19. In nucleotides, the CDR3 is TGTGCCAGCAGTCCAGGGGGCGCGGACTATGGCTACACCTTC. The encoded protein is CASSPGGADYGYTF.